This T cell receptor (beta chain) was observed in a study of blood T cell repertoires in COVID-19 (dated by TCRdb to about 2020). In the study overall: The collaborator samples originated in the United States, Italy and Spain and spanned the acute and convalescent phases of COVID-19. The repertoires were released in a freely available public database intended as a resource for research on the immune response to SARS-CoV-2. The dataset comprised deeply sampled blood TCRbeta repertoires from subjects exposed to, actively infected with, or recovered from COVID-19. The samples were drawn from two sources: the first 160 participants of the ongoing ImmuneRACE study, and 950 to 1,500 subjects contributed by 6 global collaborators. The prospective study material was composed of cDNA or gDNA derived from T cells, B-cell-depleted T cells, or PBMCs. Where available, HLA class I and class II types were obtained from metadata supplied by the sample provider rather than from assay-based typing. Nearly every sample came with metadata listing a de-identified subject ID, COVID-19 status, age in years and sex. Overall results and qualifications from the work: Clinical and demographic metadata were provided uncurated, with the amount varying by source and participant.

Trimming removed 5 bases from V and 7 bases from J; the gene matches leave 7 bases unexplained. From its cysteine to its phenylalanine, the CDR3 spans 15 amino acids. Of the read, only the CDR3 DNA is kept; its 45 bases are in frame from base 1. CDR1 and CDR2 were assigned from the germline V gene (reference sequence) as WNHNN and SYGVQD. Concerning this clone itself: This clone's antigen is unknown. Base qualities are not at hand, and no much larger clone is one base apart.

The collaborating institutions used their own protocols to collect whole blood in K2EDTA tubes. For TCRbeta analysis, collaborator samples were shipped as frozen whole blood, as isolated PBMCs, or as DNA extracted from either sample type. TCRbeta CDR3 regions were amplified from genomic DNA using the immunoSEQ Assay, a bias-controlled multiplex PCR. The authors' analysis ran thus. Within the assay, amplification of reference gene primers was used to estimate how many nucleated cells each sample contained. To quantify the absolute abundance of each unique TCRbeta CDR3 rearrangement, sequence reads were collapsed and filtered. Productive Simpson clonality was computed per sample as the square root of Simpson's diversity index over productive rearrangements. In its TCRdb copy, this immuneACCESS table keeps in-frame sequences only and misses some clones. Where compared with another copy, unresolved V genes explain less than half of these, and the others have no known cause. V and J calls and clone size come straight from that table; D and trimming were deduced from the DNA. This sample gives about 170,000 clones in total; 86% of them show up just once. Roughly 3.4% of the sample comes from the top ten.

This chain joins TRBV10-1 to TRBJ2-1; 11 nucleotides in the junction match TRBD2. The source is a man in his 70s with acute or convalescent COVID-19. Sample: peripheral blood. At the DNA level, the sequence is TGCGCCAGCAGTCACGTAGCGGGGGGGGTGAATGAGCAGTTCTTC. Its product reads: CASSHVAGGVNEQFF.